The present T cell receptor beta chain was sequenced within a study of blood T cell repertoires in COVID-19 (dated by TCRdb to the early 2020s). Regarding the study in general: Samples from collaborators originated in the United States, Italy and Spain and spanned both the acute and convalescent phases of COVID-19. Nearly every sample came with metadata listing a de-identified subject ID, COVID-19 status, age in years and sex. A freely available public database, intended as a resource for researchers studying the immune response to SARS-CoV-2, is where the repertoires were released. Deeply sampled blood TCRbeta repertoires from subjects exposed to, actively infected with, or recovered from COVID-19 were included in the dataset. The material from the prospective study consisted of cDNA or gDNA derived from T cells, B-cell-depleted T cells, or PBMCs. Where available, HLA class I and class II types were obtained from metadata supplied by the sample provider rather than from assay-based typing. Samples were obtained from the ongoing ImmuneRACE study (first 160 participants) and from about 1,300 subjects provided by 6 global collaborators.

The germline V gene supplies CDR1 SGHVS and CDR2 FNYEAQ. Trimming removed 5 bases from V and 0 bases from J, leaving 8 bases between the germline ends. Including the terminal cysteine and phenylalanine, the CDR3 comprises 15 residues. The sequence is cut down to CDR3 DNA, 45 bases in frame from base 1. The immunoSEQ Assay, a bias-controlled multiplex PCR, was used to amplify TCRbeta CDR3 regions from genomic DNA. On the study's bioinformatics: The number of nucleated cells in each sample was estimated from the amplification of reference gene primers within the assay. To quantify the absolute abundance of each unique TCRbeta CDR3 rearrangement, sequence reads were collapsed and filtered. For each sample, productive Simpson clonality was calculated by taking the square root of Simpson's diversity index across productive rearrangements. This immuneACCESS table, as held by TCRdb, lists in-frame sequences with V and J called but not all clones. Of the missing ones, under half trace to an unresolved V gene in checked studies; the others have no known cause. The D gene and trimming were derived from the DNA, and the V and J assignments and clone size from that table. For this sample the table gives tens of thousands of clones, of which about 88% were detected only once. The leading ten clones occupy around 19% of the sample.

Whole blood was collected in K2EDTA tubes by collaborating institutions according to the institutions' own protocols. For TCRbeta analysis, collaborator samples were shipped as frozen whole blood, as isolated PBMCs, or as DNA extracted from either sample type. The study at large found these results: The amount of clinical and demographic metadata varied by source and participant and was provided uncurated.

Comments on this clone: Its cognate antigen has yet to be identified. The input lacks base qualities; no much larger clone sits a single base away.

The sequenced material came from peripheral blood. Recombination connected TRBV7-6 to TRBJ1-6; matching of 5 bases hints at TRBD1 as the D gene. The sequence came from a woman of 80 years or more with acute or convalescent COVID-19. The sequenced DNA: TGTGCCAGCAGCCGAGACAGCTCCTATAATTCACCCCTCCACTTT. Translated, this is CASSRDSSYNSPLHF.